This T cell receptor beta chain was sequenced for a study of CD8+CD57+ T cells in acquired aplastic anemia. Overall study findings and caveats: The study identified 25 to 30 CD8+ CDR3 sequences shared by patients and controls.

Genomic DNA templated the TCR beta VDJ and CDR3 profiling. TCRdb re-derived calls from the reads in MiXCR, one entry per CDR3 protein. The table lists 100,000 to 150,000 distinct CDR3 sequences, more than 40% of them singletons, with 2.5% to 3% in the top ten. This clonotype was detected many times. Its antigen is currently unknown. Trimming removed 4 bases from V and 3 bases from J; junction bases left unmatched: 13. The CDR3 loop spans 17 amino acids. From germline, CDR1 is SGDLS and CDR2 YYNGEE. The chain joins TRBV9 to TRBJ2-1; 7 bases are shared with TRBD2. The sequence was collected from a human donor in good health, serving as a control. Specimen: sorted CD4+, CD8+, or CD8+CD57+ T cells (not recorded which) from PBMCs. This chain's CDR3 is CASSPEPQGGGYNEQFF. In DNA form, the CDR3 reads TGTGCCAGCAGCCCCGAACCTCAAGGCGGGGGCTACAATGAGCAGTTCTTC.